The 21 T cell receptor beta chains given below trace back to one sample, sequenced in a study of a mutant IDH1 vaccine in newly diagnosed glioma. What these receptors recognize is not known. As to time point: week 11, during vaccination. What each vaccine dose contained was 300 ug of mutant IDH1 20-mer peptide, accompanied by topical imiquimod. Sequenced by immunoSEQ multiplex PCR; TCRdb stores in-frame clones only, minus some. The table includes tens of thousands of clones, about 78% detected once. The sequencing used PBMCs, collected from a glioma patient whose treatment included an IDH1 peptide vaccine. All receptors come from a young woman with glioma.

CDR3 DNA: TGCGCCAGCAGCCAAGGCGGCAGGGGCCCGGGAAACACCATATATTTT. It codes for CASSQGGRGPGNTIYF. This rearrangement joins TRBV4-1 to TRBJ1-3, with D perhaps TRBD1 (6 bases). The germline gives CDR1 MGHRA, CDR2 YSYEKL. CDR3 length: 16 residues. The V end was cut by 1 base, the J end by 4 bases, with 14 bases between.

The chain links TRBV10-3 to TRBJ2-7; unclear D gene. Looked up from germline, CDR1 is ENHRY and CDR2 is SYGVKD. V lost 0 bases to trimming and J lost 0 bases, with 6 bases between them. This CDR3 comprises 14 residues. In DNA form, the CDR3 reads TGTGCCATCAGTGAGTCTCAGTACTCCTACGAGCAGTACTTC. Amino acids: CAISESQYSYEQYF.

The V gene is TRBV2, the J gene TRBJ2-2, with D uncertain. The CDR3 has 14 residues. Trimming left V 7 bases short and J 0 bases short, with 9 bases between. Germline-derived CDR1 and CDR2 are SNHLY and FYNNEI. The CDR3 nucleotides read TGTGCCAGCACGTGGGCATCGAACACCGGGGAGCTGTTTTTT. Its protein product is CASTWASNTGELFF.

This chain connects TRBV19 to TRBJ1-5; no firm D call. Germline V CDR1 and CDR2: LNHDA, SQIVND (reference sequence). V was cut by 3 bases and J by 7 bases, with 16 bases left in between. The CDR3 has 15 amino acids. CDR3 sequence: CASSIGVGGPQPQHF. CDR3 DNA sequence: TGTGCCAGTAGTATTGGTGTCGGAGGGCCACAGCCCCAGCATTTT. The variable domain in full, with the rest retrieved from reference TRBV19 and TRBJ1-5, is DGGITQSPKYLFRKEGQNVTLSCEQNLNHDAMYWYRQDPGQGLRLIYYSQIVNDFQKGDIAEGYSVSREKKESFPLTVTSAQKNPTAFYLCASSIGVGGPQPQHFGDGTRLSIL.

This chain uses TRBV5-6 with TRBJ1-5; weak D call: TRBD1 (6 bases). Trimming took off 0 bases at V and 6 bases at J, with 16 bases between the two ends. CDR1 SGHDT and CDR2 YYEEEE come from the germline V gene. CDR3 length: 16 residues. This chain's CDR3 is CASSLGRGGFIQPQHF. The CDR3 DNA reads as TGTGCCAGCAGCTTGGGGAGGGGGGGCTTCATTCAGCCCCAGCATTTT.

This clone was observed a handful of times. This chain connects TRBV10-3 to TRBJ1-5; D is undetermined. Trimming cost V 2 bases and J 3 bases, with 8 bases left between them. Germline CDR1 and CDR2: ENHRY and SYGVKD. This CDR3 has 14 residues. The CDR3, as DNA: TGTGCCATCAGTGAGATGGCTCTCAATCAGCCCCAGCATTTT. It translates to CAISEMALNQPQHF.

This chain uses TRBV15 with TRBJ2-5; D is possibly TRBD1 (6 bases). CDR1 is LNHNV, CDR2 YYDKDF, per germline (reference sequence). V was shortened by 8 bases and J by 4 bases, with 20 bases between the two germline ends. The CDR3 consists of 15 residues. For the CDR3, the DNA is TGTGCCACCTACTCCCCCACAGGGTTCTCAGAGACCCAGTACTTC. This sequence encodes CATYSPTGFSETQYF.

This sequence joins TRBV6-6 and TRBJ2-2; D possibly corresponds to TRBD1 (5 bases). The CDR3 has 16 amino acids. Germline CDR1 and CDR2: MNHNY and SVGAGI (reference sequence). The V and J ends lost 5 bases and 6 bases respectively, with 19 bases between them. Written as DNA, the CDR3 is TGTGCCAGCAGTCCTCCCCCGGACACCCGGGCCGGGGAGCTGTTTTTT. It specifies CASSPPPDTRAGELFF.

The chain joins TRBV19 to TRBJ1-5; 9 bases are a match to TRBD1. V lost 8 bases, J lost 4 bases, and 12 bases stayed unmatched. Germline values: CDR1 LNHDA, CDR2 SQIVND (reference sequence). This CDR3 is built from 16 residues. Written as DNA, the CDR3 is TGTGCCAGTGGTTTTCCGGGACAGGGCATGAATCAGCCCCAGCATTTT. Translation gives CASGFPGQGMNQPQHF.

V is TRBV28 and J is TRBJ2-7; possibly TRBD2 for D (6 bases). CDR3 length: 12 residues. Trimming removed 7 bases from V and 2 bases from J, with 9 bases in between. Germline V gene lookup returns CDR1 MDHEN and CDR2 SYDVKM. As DNA, the CDR3 is TGTGCCAGCAAGGAGGGCCCCTACGAGCAGTACTTC. Protein product: CASKEGPYEQYF.

This clone has a single count. The chain links TRBV6-6 to TRBJ2-3, with 13 bases aligning to TRBD2. CDR1 is MNHNY, CDR2 SVGAGI, per germline (reference sequence). The length of the CDR3 is 14 residues. Trimming at V came to 6 bases and at J to 7 bases, leaving 4 bases not matched to a gene. The CDR3 coding sequence is TGTGCCAGCAGCCGGACTAGCGGGAGTAATACGCAGTATTTT. Translating gives CASSRTSGSNTQYF.

This clone is a singleton in its sample. The chain carries TRBV5-4 and TRBJ1-3; D is undetermined. Germline CDR1 and CDR2: SGHNT and YYREEE (reference sequence). Trimming removed 1 base from V and 4 bases from J, with 12 bases in between. CDR3 length equals 15 residues. CDR3 protein: CASSLNSVQGNTIYF. CDR3 nucleotide sequence: TGTGCCAGCAGCTTGAACAGCGTTCAGGGAAACACCATATATTTT. The full variable domain, its missing parts supplied by reference TRBV5-4 and TRBJ1-3, is ETGVTQSPTHLIKTRGQQVTLRCSSQSGHNTVSWYQQALGQGPQFIFQYYREEENGRGNFPPRFSGLQFPNYSSELNVNALELDDSALYLCASSLNSVQGNTIYFGEGSWLTVV.

CDR3 nucleotide sequence: TGTGCCAGCACCTACTTGGCTAACTATGGCTACACCTTC. It is translated as CASTYLANYGYTF. This chain connects TRBV5-5 to TRBJ1-2; D remains ambiguous. The CDR3 extends over 13 amino acids. V was clipped by 6 bases and J by 0 bases, with 9 bases between them. The V gene's germline CDR1 is SGHKS and CDR2 YYEKEE (reference sequence).

This clone appeared a few times. This rearrangement joins TRBV6-6 to TRBJ2-2; 9 positions match TRBD1. The junction had 6 bases not matched to a gene; V was cut back by 4 bases and J by 3 bases. Germline CDR1 and CDR2: MNHNY and SVGAGI (reference sequence). The CDR3 is made up of 16 amino acids. The CDR3 DNA sequence: TGTGCCAGCAGTTTCCCGGGACAGGGCGACACCGGGGAGCTGTTTTTT. Its translation is CASSFPGQGDTGELFF.

CDR3 sequence reads: CASSLLFGQGYHEQYF. Written as DNA, the CDR3 is TGTGCCAGCAGCTTGCTTTTCGGTCAGGGATACCACGAGCAGTACTTC. This sequence joins TRBV7-2 and TRBJ2-7; D is perhaps TRBD1 (5 bases). The CDR3 sequence is 16 residues long. In germline, CDR1 is SGHTA, CDR2 FQGNSA. Trimming removed 3 bases at V and 5 bases at J, with 20 bases between.

This chain uses TRBV19 with TRBJ2-5; TRBD1 agrees at 9 bases. J lost 5 bases, V lost 1 base, and 5 bases had no gene match. CDR1 and CDR2 from the germline V gene are LNHDA and SQIVND (reference sequence). This CDR3 region has 15 residues. The CDR3 nucleotides are TGTGCCAGTAGTATAGGAGACAGGGGGTTTGAGACCCAGTACTTC. Its translation is CASSIGDRGFETQYF.

CDR3 amino acids: CASSLTGGVADTQYF. CDR3 DNA: TGTGCCAGCAGCCTGACAGGGGGGGTAGCAGATACGCAGTATTTT. The chain employs TRBV7-9 and TRBJ2-3; TRBD1 agrees at 9 bases. Germline V CDR1 and CDR2: SEHNR, FQNEAQ (reference sequence). Trimming removed 5 bases from V and 4 bases from J; junction bases left unmatched: 7. The CDR3 runs 15 residues.

The chain uses TRBV19 and TRBJ1-6; perhaps TRBD1 as D (5 bases). V was trimmed by 8 bases and J by 14 bases, leaving 19 bases between them. CDR3 length equals 13 residues. From germline, CDR1 is LNHDA and CDR2 SQIVND (reference sequence). The CDR3 loop is CASCDRSPRSLHF. The DNA for the CDR3 is TGTGCCAGTTGTGACAGATCTCCCAGGTCCCTCCACTTT.

The J gene is TRBJ1-4, the V gene TRBV5-1, with D hard to call. V shed 3 bases and J shed 1 base, with 28 bases lying between them. The CDR3 covers 21 residues. The V gene's germline CDR1 is SGHRS and CDR2 YFSETQ. CDR3 in DNA: TGCGCCAGCAGCTGGGAACCCCGGAGCGGTGGAGTTTTTGGAACTAATGAAAAACTGTTTTTT. The encoded protein is CASSWEPRSGGVFGTNEKLFF.

The rearrangement joins TRBV9 to TRBJ1-5; 7 bases are shared with TRBD1. The V gene end was trimmed by 1 base and the J gene end by 6 bases; junction bases not matched to a gene: 4. CDR1 is SGDLS, CDR2 YYNGEE, per germline. CDR3 length: 14 amino acids. Here the CDR3 reads CASSVHRGGQPQHF. DNA of the CDR3: TGTGCCAGCAGCGTACACAGGGGCGGTCAGCCCCAGCATTTT.

The rearrangement uses TRBV7-9 and TRBJ1-1; TRBD1 is a possible D gene (6 bases). Between the trimmed V and J ends, which lost 5 bases and 0 bases, there was a span of 10 bases. Germline V CDR1 and CDR2: SEHNR, FQNEAQ (reference sequence). This CDR3 is built from 14 residues. The CDR3 sequence is CASSKGQMNTEAFF. The CDR3 nucleotides read TGTGCCAGCAGCAAAGGACAGATGAACACTGAAGCTTTCTTT.